Shown below are 23 T cell receptor beta chains from a single sample sequenced in a study of cytomegalovirus exposure and HLA in healthy donors (dated by TCRdb to 2016 to 2017). Preparation of the library involved the immunoSEQ multiplex PCR assay. For the multiplex PCR, a mixture combining 60 forward primers for TCR Vbeta segments and 13 reverse primers for TCR Jbeta segments was used. The table was pulled from immuneACCESS by TCRdb, which kept in-frame rearrangements only. Such tables lose some clones; where checked, under half of the loss comes from unresolved V genes, and the rest has no known cause. This sample lists under 150,000 clones; about 78% were detected once. About 5% of the sample comes from the top ten. Sequenced: PBMCs. The receptors were sampled from a woman aged 30 to 39 in good health and CMV-seropositive.

This clone occurred a few times. The V gene is TRBV19, the J gene TRBJ1-1, with 12 bases fitting TRBD1. Germline assignment: CDR1 LNHDA and CDR2 SQIVND (reference sequence). V dropped 7 bases and J dropped 2; count of bases not matched to a gene: 8. This CDR3 region has 16 residues. CDR3 coding DNA: TGTGCCAGTATGCCCGGGACAGGGGGCACAAACACTGAAGCTTTCTTT. It yields the protein CASMPGTGGTNTEAFF.

The chain joins TRBV5-1 to TRBJ1-6, with TRBD1 as a possible D gene (5 bases). Germline V gives CDR1 SGHRS, CDR2 YFSETQ. The CDR3 has 15 residues. V shed 4 bases and J shed 7 bases, with 15 bases lying between them. The CDR3 DNA reads as TGCGCCAGCAGCAAGGGACTTCAGCCGAATTCACCCCTCCACTTT. Encoded protein: CASSKGLQPNSPLHF.

The chain carries TRBV30 and TRBJ1-6; D may be TRBD1 (5 bases). The CDR3 length is 17 residues. Trimming left V 4 bases short and J 0 bases short, with 16 bases between. CDR1 GTSNPN and CDR2 SVGIG come from the germline V gene (reference sequence). CDR3 in DNA: TGTGCCTGGACTCAACAGCAGGGAGGCTCCTATAATTCACCCCTCCACTTT. Its protein product is CAWTQQQGGSYNSPLHF. The whole variable domain, filled in from reference TRBV30 and TRBJ1-6, reads SQTIHQWPATLVQPVGSPLSLECTVEGTSNPNLYWYRQAAGRGLQLLFYSVGIGQISSEVPQNLSASRPQDRQFILSSKKLLLSDSGFYLCAWTQQQGGSYNSPLHFGNGTRLTVT.

This clone occurred once. This chain uses TRBV9 with TRBJ2-5, with 9 bases identical to TRBD2. With 0 bases clipped from V and 7 bases from J, the junction kept 7 bases outside the gene matches. From germline, CDR1 is SGDLS and CDR2 YYNGEE. The CDR3 is made up of 15 amino acids. In DNA, the CDR3 is TGTGCCAGCAGCGTAGAGGCTAGCGGGGTCGGGACCCAGTACTTC. Residues: CASSVEASGVGTQYF.

The chain recombines TRBV19 with TRBJ1-1; tentative D call: TRBD1 (5 bases). Trimming shortened V by 9 bases and J by 1 base, and 12 bases separated the two germline ends. Germline CDR1 is LNHDA and CDR2 is SQIVND (reference sequence). The CDR3 has 13 residues. CDR3 DNA: TGTGCCAGCTCGGGACTGAGGAACACTGAAGCTTTCTTT. It translates to CASSGLRNTEAFF.

The chain recombines TRBV4-2 with TRBJ2-3; 11 positions match TRBD2. The trim removed 2 bases at V and 0 bases at J, leaving 16 bases unmatched. This CDR3 spans 21 amino acids. The germline CDR1 and CDR2 sequences are LGHNA and YNFKEQ. CDR3 loop: CASSQRPRTSGFLPSTDTQYF. Here the CDR3 DNA reads TGTGCCAGCAGCCAACGCCCACGGACTAGCGGGTTCTTACCTAGCACAGATACGCAGTATTTT.

This clone was recorded only once. The chain combines TRBV5-1 with TRBJ2-1; 8 nucleotides match TRBD2. The CDR3 totals 15 residues. V lost 0 bases to trimming and J lost 4 bases; unmatched junction nucleotides: 3. Germline V CDR1 and CDR2: SGHRS, YFSETQ. CDR3 DNA: TGCGCCAGCAGCTTGGGAGCGGGAGAGTACAATGAGCAGTTCTTC. Translated, it gives CASSLGAGEYNEQFF. The full variable domain, completed using reference TRBV5-1 and TRBJ2-1, is KAGVTQTPRYLIKTRGQQVTLSCSPISGHRSVSWYQQTPGQGLQFLFEYFSETQRNKGNFPGRFSGRQFSNSRSEMNVSTLELGDSALYLCASSLGAGEYNEQFFGPGTRLTVL.

The chain joins TRBV9 to TRBJ2-7, with D perhaps TRBD1 (5 bases). Trimming removed 1 base from V and 5 bases from J, with 22 bases in between. Looked up from germline, CDR1 is SGDLS and CDR2 is YYNGEE. The CDR3 extends over 17 amino acids. The DNA of the CDR3 is TGTGCCAGCAGCGTACAGGGTACGATCAGAGCTAGTAACGAGCAGTACTTC. Its protein product is CASSVQGTIRASNEQYF.

The chain is built from TRBV27 and TRBJ2-7; a possible D gene is TRBD2 (6 bases). There are 16 residues in the CDR3. With 6 bases removed from V and 9 bases from J, the gap between germline ends came to 27 bases. Germline CDR1 is MNHEY and CDR2 is SMNVEV (reference sequence). DNA of the CDR3: TGTGCCAGCAGCCTCGGGACTTTCCCCGAAGTTGAGGGGCAGTACTTC. Encoded protein: CASSLGTFPEVEGQYF.

This rearrangement joins TRBV30 to TRBJ1-1, with D unclear. The CDR3 sequence is 13 residues long. Trimming removed 2 bases at V and 1 base at J, with 8 bases between. CDR1 is GTSNPN and CDR2 is SVGIG in the germline V gene (reference sequence). The CDR3 DNA reads as TGTGCCTGGAGTATTAGTACGAACACTGAAGCTTTCTTT. Translating gives CAWSISTNTEAFF.

The V and J genes are TRBV5-4 and TRBJ2-7; D may be TRBD1 (7 bases). The V end was cut by 4 bases, the J end by 1 base, with 12 bases between. The length of the CDR3 is 14 residues. Germline V CDR1 and CDR2: SGHNT, YYREEE (reference sequence). The CDR3 coding sequence is TGTGCCAGCAGCCGCGGGACAGTATCCTACGAGCAGTACTTC. It codes for CASSRGTVSYEQYF.

The chain is built from TRBV18 and TRBJ2-7; TRBD2 agrees at 8 bases. Germline V gives CDR1 KGHSH, CDR2 LQKENI. J lost 7 bases, V lost 4 bases, and 12 bases had no gene match. The CDR3 sequence is 15 residues long. In DNA form, the CDR3 reads TGTGCCAGCTCACTTCGCGGACTAGCAGGTCTTGAGCAGTACTTC. The encoded protein is CASSLRGLAGLEQYF.

This chain's CDR3 is CASSGTGQYEQYF. CDR3 bases: TGTGCCAGCAGCGGGACAGGGCAATACGAGCAGTACTTC. The chain uses TRBV5-4 and TRBJ2-7, with 9 bases identical to TRBD1. The CDR3 runs 13 residues. V lost 4 bases to trimming and J lost 4 bases; unmatched junction nucleotides: 3. Germline CDR1 is SGHNT and CDR2 is YYREEE (reference sequence).

This chain joins TRBV19 and TRBJ1-1; 7 bases align to TRBD1. The germline V gene has CDR1 LNHDA and CDR2 SQIVND (reference sequence). V gave up 5 bases and J gave up 3 bases; unmatched junction bases: 9. The CDR3 is 15 residues long. In nucleotides, the CDR3 is TGTGCCAGTAGTGCAGACAGGGTTACGGACACTGAAGCTTTCTTT. Translating gives CASSADRVTDTEAFF.

In this sample, this clone turned up once. The V call is TRBV5-8, the J call TRBJ1-1, with a tentative D call TRBD1 (6 bases). Germline CDR1 is SGHTS and CDR2 is YDEGEE. The CDR3 extends over 15 amino acids. The ends were cut back, 6 bases at V and 0 bases at J, with 15 bases in the middle. The chain's CDR3 is CASILQGRVNTEAFF. CDR3 in DNA: TGTGCCAGCATCCTACAGGGTAGGGTGAACACTGAAGCTTTCTTT.

The chain links TRBV10-1 to TRBJ2-3; 12 nucleotides align to TRBD2. The CDR3 extends over 17 amino acids. The germline V gene has CDR1 WNHNN and CDR2 SYGVQD (reference sequence). The ends lost 0 bases at V and 4 bases at J; junction bases unmatched: 5. The CDR3 nucleotides are TGCGCCAGCAGTGAGTCTCTGCTAGCGGGGGGGGCAGATACGCAGTATTTT. It yields the protein CASSESLLAGGADTQYF.

V usage is TRBV6-1 and J usage is TRBJ2-3; 11 nucleotides line up with TRBD1. The ends lost 8 bases at V and 4 bases at J; junction bases unmatched: 5. The CDR3 loop spans 14 amino acids. Germline lookup yields CDR1 MNHNS and CDR2 SASEGT. CDR3 DNA: TGTGCCAGCGGACAGGGGGCCTTCGCAGATACGCAGTATTTT. It codes for CASGQGAFADTQYF.

As to this clone: Other DNA sequences in the same sample also yield this CDR3. V gene TRBV11-3 combines with J gene TRBJ1-1, with a possible D match to TRBD1 (6 bases). The CDR3 totals 12 residues. Deletions cut 9 bases from V and 8 bases from J, with 16 bases between. Germline loops: CDR1 SGHNT, CDR2 YENEEA. CDR3 loop: CASSTDRHEAFF. As DNA, the CDR3 is TGTGCCAGTAGCACCGACAGGCACGAAGCTTTCTTT.

The rearrangement uses TRBV5-1 and TRBJ2-1; D possibly corresponds to TRBD1 (5 bases). CDR1 is SGHRS and CDR2 is YFSETQ in the germline V gene. CDR3 length: 15 residues. Trimming stripped 4 bases from V and 6 bases from J, with 17 bases between. The CDR3 DNA follows: TGCGCCAGCAGCCCCAGACTCCCGCAGGGCAATGAGCAGTTCTTC. This gives the protein CASSPRLPQGNEQFF.

The V gene is TRBV5-4, the J gene TRBJ2-2; TRBD1 might be the D (5 bases). The CDR3 runs to 17 residues. V lost 4 bases, J lost 3 bases, and 19 bases lay in between. Germline V gives CDR1 SGHNT, CDR2 YYREEE (reference sequence). The CDR3 sequence: CASSTAAQGLDTGELFF. The CDR3 DNA sequence: TGTGCCAGCAGCACTGCGGCGCAGGGTCTAGACACCGGGGAGCTGTTTTTT.

V and J are TRBV11-2 and TRBJ1-4, with TRBD1 identical over 9 bases. From germline, CDR1 is SGHAT and CDR2 FQNNGV. The CDR3 is 16 amino acids. Germline trimming cut 5 bases from V and 7 bases from J; bases unmatched to any gene: 11. Here the CDR3 DNA reads TGTGCCAGCAGCGCCCTTGGGGCGGACAGGGGTGAAAAACTGTTTTTT. Protein sequence: CASSALGADRGEKLFF.

This clone showed up just once. The chain is built from TRBV6-5 and TRBJ2-5; 9 positions agree with TRBD1. CDR1 MNHEY and CDR2 SVGAGI come from the germline V gene. Trimming removed 4 bases from V and 2 bases from J; junction bases left unmatched: 8. CDR3 length equals 16 residues. The CDR3 loop is CASSSTPGTGQETQYF. CDR3 in DNA: TGTGCCAGCAGTTCCACCCCGGGGACAGGGCAAGAGACCCAGTACTTC.

This chain joins TRBV9 and TRBJ2-5; D is possibly TRBD2 (6 bases). V shed 1 base and J shed 1 base, with 8 bases lying between them. This CDR3 contains 14 residues. Looked up from germline, CDR1 is SGDLS and CDR2 is YYNGEE. CDR3 coding DNA: TGTGCCAGCAGCGTATACGGGGGCCAAGAGACCCAGTACTTC. It specifies CASSVYGGQETQYF. The full variable domain, with the rest looked up from reference TRBV9 and TRBJ2-5, is DSGVTQTPKHLITATGQRVTLRCSPRSGDLSVYWYQQSLDQGLQFLIQYYNGEERAKGNILERFSAQQFPDLHSELNLSSLELGDSALYFCASSVYGGQETQYFGPGTRLLVL.